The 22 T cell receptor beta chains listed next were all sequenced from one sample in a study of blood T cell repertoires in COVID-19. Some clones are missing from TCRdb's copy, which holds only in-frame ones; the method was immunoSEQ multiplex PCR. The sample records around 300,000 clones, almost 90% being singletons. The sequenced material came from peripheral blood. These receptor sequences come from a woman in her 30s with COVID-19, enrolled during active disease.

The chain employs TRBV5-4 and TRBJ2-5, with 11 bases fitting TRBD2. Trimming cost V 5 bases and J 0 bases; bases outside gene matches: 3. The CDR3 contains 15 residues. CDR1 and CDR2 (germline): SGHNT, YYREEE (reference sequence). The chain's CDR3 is CASSSSGGNQETQYF. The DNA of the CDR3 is TGTGCCAGCAGTTCTAGCGGGGGGAACCAAGAGACCCAGTACTTC.

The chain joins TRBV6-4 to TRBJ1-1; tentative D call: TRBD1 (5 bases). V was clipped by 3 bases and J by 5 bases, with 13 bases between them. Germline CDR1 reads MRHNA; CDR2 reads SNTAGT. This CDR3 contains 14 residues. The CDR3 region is CASSELGTGTEAFF. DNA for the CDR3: TGTGCCAGCAGTGAATTGGGGACTGGAACTGAAGCTTTCTTT.

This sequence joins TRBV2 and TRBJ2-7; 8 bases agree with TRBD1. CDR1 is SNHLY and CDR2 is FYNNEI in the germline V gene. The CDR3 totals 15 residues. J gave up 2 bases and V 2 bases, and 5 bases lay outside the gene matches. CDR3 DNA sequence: TGTGCCAGCAGTGAACTCCAGGGGGCCCCCTACGAGCAGTACTTC. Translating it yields CASSELQGAPYEQYF.

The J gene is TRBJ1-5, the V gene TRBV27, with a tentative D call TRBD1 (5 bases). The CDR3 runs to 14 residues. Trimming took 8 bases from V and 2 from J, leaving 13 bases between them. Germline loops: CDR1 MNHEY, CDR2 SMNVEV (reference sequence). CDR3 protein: CASSRGGGNQPQHF. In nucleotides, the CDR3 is TGTGCCAGCTCCCGGGGGGGTGGCAATCAGCCCCAGCATTTT.

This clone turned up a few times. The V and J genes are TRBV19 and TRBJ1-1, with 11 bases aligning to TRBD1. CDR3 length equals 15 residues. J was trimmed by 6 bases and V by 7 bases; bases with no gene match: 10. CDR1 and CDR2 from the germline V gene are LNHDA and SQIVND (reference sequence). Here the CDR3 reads CASTLRTGGGSEAFF. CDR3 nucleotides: TGTGCCAGTACCCTACGGACAGGGGGCGGCTCTGAAGCTTTCTTT.

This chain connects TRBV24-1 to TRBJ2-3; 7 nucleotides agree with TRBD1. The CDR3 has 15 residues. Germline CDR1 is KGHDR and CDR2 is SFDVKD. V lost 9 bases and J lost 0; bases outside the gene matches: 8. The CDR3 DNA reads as TGTGCCACCTCTGGGAAGGGGGCCAGCACAGATACGCAGTATTTT. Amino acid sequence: CATSGKGASTDTQYF.

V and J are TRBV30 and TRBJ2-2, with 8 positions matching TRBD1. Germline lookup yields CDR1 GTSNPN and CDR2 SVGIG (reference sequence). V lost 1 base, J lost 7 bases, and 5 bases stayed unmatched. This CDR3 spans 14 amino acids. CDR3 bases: TGTGCCTGGAGTGGCAGGGGGCGAAGCGGGGAGCTGTTTTTT. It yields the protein CAWSGRGRSGELFF.

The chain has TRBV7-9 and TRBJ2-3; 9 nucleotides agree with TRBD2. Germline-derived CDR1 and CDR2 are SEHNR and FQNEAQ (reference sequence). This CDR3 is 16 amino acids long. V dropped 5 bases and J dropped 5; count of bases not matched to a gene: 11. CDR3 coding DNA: TGTGCCAGCAGCACCTCGACTAGCGGCACCTTAGATACGCAGTATTTT. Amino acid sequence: CASSTSTSGTLDTQYF.

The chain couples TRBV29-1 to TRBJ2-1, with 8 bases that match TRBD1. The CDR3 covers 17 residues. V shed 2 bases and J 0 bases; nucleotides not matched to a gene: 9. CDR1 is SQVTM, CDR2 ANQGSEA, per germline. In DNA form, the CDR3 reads TGCAGCGTTGAAATTGGACAGGGTATCACCTCCTACAATGAGCAGTTCTTC. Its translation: CSVEIGQGITSYNEQFF.

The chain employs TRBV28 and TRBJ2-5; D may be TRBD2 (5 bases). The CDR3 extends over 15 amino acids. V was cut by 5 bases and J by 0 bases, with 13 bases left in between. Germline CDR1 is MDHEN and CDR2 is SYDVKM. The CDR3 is CASSPPGVYQETQYF. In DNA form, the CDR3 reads TGTGCCAGCAGTCCCCCCGGGGTCTACCAAGAGACCCAGTACTTC.

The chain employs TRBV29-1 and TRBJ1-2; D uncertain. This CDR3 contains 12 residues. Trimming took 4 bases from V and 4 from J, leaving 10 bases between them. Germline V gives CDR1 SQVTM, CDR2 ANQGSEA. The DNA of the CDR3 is TGCAGCGTTGTACAGCCCTCCTATGGCTACACCTTC. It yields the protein CSVVQPSYGYTF.

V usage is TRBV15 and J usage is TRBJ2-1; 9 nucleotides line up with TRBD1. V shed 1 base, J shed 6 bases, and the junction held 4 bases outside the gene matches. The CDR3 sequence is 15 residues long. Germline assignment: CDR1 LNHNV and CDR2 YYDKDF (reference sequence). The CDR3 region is CATSRAGTGTNEQFF. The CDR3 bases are TGTGCCACCAGCAGAGCCGGGACAGGGACCAATGAGCAGTTCTTC.

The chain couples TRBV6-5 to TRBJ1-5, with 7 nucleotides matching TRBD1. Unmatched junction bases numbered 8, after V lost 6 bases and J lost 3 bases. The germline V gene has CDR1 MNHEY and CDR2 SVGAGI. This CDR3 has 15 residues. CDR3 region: CASRQTGQPNQPQHF. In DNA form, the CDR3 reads TGTGCCAGCAGACAAACGGGACAGCCCAATCAGCCCCAGCATTTT.

CDR3 nucleotide sequence: TGTGCCAGCAGCCGTCTCGGGACAGATCAGCCCCAGCATTTT. Protein product: CASSRLGTDQPQHF. J is TRBJ1-5 and V is TRBV6-6; TRBD1 matches 7 bases. V lost 6 bases, J lost 5 bases, and 7 bases stayed unmatched. The V gene's germline CDR1 is MNHNY and CDR2 SVGAGI (reference sequence). The CDR3 loop spans 14 amino acids.

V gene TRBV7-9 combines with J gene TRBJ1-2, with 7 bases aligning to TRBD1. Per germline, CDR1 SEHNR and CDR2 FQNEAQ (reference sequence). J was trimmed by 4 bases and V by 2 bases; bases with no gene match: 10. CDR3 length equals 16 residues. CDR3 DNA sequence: TGTGCCAGCAGCTTATCCCTTATTACAGGGGCCTATGGCTACACCTTC. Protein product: CASSLSLITGAYGYTF.

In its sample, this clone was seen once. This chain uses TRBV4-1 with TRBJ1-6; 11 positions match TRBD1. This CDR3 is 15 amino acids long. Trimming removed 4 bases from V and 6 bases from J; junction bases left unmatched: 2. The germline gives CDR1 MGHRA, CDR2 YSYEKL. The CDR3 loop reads CASSRGQGGNSPLHF. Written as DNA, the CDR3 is TGCGCCAGCAGCCGGGGACAGGGGGGTAATTCACCCCTCCACTTT.

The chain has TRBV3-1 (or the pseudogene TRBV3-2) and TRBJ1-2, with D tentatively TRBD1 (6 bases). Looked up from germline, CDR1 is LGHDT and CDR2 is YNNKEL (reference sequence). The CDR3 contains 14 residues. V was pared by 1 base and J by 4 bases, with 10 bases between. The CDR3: CASSQGHRAYGYTF. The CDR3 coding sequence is TGTGCCAGCAGCCAAGGGCACAGGGCCTATGGCTACACCTTC.

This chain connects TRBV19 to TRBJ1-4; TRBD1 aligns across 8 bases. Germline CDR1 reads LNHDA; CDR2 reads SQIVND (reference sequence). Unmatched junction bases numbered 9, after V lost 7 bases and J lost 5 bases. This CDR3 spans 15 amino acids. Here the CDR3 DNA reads TGTGCCAGTACTAAGAAAGGACAGGGAAATGAAAAACTGTTTTTT. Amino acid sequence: CASTKKGQGNEKLFF.

In nucleotides, the CDR3 is TGTGCCAGCAGTTCCAGGGGCGCTGAAGCTTTCTTT. It is translated as CASSSRGAEAFF. The chain is built from TRBV12-3 or TRBV12-4 and TRBJ1-1, with D maybe TRBD1 (6 bases). The length of the CDR3 is 12 residues. Trimming shortened V by 4 bases and J by 6 bases, and 9 bases separated the two germline ends.

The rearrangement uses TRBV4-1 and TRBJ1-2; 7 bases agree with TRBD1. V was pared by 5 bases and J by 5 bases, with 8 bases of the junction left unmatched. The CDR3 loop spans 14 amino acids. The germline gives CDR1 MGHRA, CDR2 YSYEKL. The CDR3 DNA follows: TGCGCCAGCAGCGTCACAGGGGAACAGTATGGCTACACCTTC. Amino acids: CASSVTGEQYGYTF.

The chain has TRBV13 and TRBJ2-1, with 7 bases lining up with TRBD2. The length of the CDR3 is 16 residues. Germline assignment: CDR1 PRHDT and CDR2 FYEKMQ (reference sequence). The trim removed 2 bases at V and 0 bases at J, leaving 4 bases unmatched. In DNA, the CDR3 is TGTGCCAGCAGCTTATTGGGGGAGGGCTCCTACAATGAGCAGTTCTTC. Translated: CASSLLGEGSYNEQFF. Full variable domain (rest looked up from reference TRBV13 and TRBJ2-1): AAGVIQSPRHLIKEKRETATLKCYPIPRHDTVYWYQQGPGQDPQFLISFYEKMQSDKGSIPDRFSAQQFSDYHSELNMSSLELGDSALYFCASSLLGEGSYNEQFFGPGTRLTVL.

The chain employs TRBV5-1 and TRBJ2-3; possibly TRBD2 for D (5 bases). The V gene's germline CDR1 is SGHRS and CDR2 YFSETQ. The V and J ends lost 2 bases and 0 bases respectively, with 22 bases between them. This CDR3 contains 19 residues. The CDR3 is CASSFSGSWSGSSTDTQYF. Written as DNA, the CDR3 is TGCGCCAGCAGCTTTTCGGGTAGCTGGAGCGGCTCTAGCACAGATACGCAGTATTTT.